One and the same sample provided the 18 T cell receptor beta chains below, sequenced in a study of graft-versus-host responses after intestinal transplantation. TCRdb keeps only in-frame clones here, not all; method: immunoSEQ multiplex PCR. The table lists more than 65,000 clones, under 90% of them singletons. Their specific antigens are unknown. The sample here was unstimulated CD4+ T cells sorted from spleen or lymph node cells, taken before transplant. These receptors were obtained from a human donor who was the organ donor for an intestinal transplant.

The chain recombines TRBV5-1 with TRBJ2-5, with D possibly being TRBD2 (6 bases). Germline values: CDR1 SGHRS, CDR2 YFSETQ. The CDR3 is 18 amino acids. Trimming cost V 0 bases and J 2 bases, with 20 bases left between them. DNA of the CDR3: TGCGCCAGCAGCTTGGGGCCGGTCGGGGGTCCTCAACAAGAGACCCAGTACTTC. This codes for CASSLGPVGGPQQETQYF.

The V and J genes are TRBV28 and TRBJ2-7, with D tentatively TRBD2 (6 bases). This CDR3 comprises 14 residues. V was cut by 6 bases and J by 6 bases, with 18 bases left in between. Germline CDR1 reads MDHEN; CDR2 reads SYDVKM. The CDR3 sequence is CASSRPGGAGEQYV. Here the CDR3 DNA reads TGTGCCAGCAGCCGACCCGGGGGAGCTGGCGAGCAGTACGTC.

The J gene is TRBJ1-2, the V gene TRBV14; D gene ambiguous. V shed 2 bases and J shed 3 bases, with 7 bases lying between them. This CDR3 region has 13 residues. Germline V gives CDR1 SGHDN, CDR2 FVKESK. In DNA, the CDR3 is TGTGCCAGCAGCCAATCTTCTTACTATGGCTACACCTTC. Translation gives CASSQSSYYGYTF.

Written as DNA, the CDR3 is TGTGCCAGCAGTGGTCAGGGATACTATGGCTACACCTTC. It translates to CASSGQGYYGYTF. This sequence joins TRBV2 and TRBJ1-2, with a weak D call TRBD1 (5 bases). The CDR3 contains 13 residues. From germline, CDR1 is SNHLY and CDR2 FYNNEI. V was cut by 4 bases and J by 3 bases, with 9 bases left in between.

The CDR3 loop reads CASSAGDRSNTGELFF. CDR3 bases: TGTGCCAGCAGCGCCGGGGACAGGTCTAACACCGGGGAGCTGTTTTTT. This chain links TRBV9 with TRBJ2-2, with 8 nucleotides matching TRBD1. Germline CDR1 reads SGDLS; CDR2 reads YYNGEE. The CDR3 is made up of 16 amino acids. Unmatched junction bases numbered 6, after V lost 3 bases and J lost 2 bases.

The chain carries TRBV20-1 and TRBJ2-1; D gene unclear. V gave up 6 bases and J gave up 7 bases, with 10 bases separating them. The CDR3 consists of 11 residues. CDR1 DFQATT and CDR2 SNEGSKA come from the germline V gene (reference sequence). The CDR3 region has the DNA TGCAGTGCCTATTCCGGTAATGAGCAGTTCTTC. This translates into CSAYSGNEQFF.

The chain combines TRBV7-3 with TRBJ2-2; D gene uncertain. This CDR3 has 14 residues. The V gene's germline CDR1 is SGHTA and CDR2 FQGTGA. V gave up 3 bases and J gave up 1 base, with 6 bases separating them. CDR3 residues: CASSFLQNTGELFF. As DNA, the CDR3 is TGTGCCAGCAGCTTTTTACAGAACACCGGGGAGCTGTTTTTT.

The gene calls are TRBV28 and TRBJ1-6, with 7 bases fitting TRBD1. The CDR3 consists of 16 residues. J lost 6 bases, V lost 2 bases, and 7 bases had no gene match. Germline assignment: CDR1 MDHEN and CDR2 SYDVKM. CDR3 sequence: CASSLTRGQSNSPLHF. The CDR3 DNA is TGTGCCAGCAGTTTAACGAGGGGGCAGTCTAATTCACCCCTCCACTTT.

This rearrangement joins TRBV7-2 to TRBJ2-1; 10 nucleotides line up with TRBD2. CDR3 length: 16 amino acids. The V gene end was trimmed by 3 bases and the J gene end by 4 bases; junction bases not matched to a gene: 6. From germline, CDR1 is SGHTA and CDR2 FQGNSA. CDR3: CASSFRSSGGYNEQFF. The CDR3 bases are TGTGCCAGCAGCTTTAGGTCTAGCGGGGGTTACAATGAGCAGTTCTTC.

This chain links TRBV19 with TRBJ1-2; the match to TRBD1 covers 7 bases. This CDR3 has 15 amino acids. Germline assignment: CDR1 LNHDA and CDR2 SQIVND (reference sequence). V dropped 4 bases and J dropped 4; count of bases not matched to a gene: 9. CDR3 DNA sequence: TGTGCCAGTAGTACCTTGCGGGACAGACTCTATGGCTACACCTTC. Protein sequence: CASSTLRDRLYGYTF.

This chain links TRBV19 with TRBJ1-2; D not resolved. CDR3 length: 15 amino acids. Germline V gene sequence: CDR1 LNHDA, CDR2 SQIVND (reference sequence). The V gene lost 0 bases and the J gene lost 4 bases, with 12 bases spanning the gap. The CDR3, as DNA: TGTGCCAGTAGTATAGACGTCAGGTCCTTCTATGGCTACACCTTC. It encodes CASSIDVRSFYGYTF.

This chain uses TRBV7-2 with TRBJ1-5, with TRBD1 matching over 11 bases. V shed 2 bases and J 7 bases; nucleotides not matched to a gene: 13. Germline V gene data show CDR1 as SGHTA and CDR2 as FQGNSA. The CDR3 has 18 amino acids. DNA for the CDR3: TGTGCCAGCAGCTTACAGGGCGGACAGGGGGCAGGATGGCAGCCCCAGCATTTT. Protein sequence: CASSLQGGQGAGWQPQHF.

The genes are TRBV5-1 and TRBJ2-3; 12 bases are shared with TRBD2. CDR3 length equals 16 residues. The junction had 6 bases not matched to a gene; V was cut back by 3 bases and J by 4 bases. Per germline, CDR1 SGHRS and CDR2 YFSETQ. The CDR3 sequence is CASSYSTSGGPDTQYF. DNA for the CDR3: TGCGCCAGCAGCTACTCGACTAGCGGGGGACCAGATACGCAGTATTTT. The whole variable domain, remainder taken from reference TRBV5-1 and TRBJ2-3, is KAGVTQTPRYLIKTRGQQVTLSCSPISGHRSVSWYQQTPGQGLQFLFEYFSETQRNKGNFPGRFSGRQFSNSRSEMNVSTLELGDSALYLCASSYSTSGGPDTQYFGPGTRLTVL.

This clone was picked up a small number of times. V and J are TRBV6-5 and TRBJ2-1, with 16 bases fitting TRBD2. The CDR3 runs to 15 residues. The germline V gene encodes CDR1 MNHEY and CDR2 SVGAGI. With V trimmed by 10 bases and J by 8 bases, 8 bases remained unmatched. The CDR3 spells CATSPGTSGGDEQFF. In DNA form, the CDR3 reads TGTGCCACCTCCCCCGGGACTAGCGGGGGGGATGAGCAGTTCTTC.

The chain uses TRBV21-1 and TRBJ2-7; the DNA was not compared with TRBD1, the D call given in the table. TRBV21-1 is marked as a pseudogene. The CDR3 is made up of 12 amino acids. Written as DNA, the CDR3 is TGTGCCAGCGCTTGTGGCACAGGGAAGCAGTACGTC. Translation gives CASACGTGKQYV.

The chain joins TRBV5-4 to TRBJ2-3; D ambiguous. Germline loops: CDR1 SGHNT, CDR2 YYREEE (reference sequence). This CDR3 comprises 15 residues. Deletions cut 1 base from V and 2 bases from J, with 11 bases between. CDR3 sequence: CASSLLLGPTDTQYF. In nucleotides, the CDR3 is TGTGCCAGCAGCTTGCTGCTAGGTCCCACAGATACGCAGTATTTT.

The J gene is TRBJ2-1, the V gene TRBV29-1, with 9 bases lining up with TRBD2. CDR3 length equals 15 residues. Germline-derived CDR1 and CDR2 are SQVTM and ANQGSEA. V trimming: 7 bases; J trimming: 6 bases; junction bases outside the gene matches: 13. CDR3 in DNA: TGCAGCGCCGAGGGGGACGGGACTAGCCTCAATGAGCAGTTCTTC. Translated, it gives CSAEGDGTSLNEQFF.

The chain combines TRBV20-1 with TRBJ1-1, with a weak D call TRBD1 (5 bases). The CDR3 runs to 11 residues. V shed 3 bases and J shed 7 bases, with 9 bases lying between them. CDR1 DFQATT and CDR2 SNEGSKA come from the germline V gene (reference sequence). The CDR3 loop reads CSASRGGEAFF. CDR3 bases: TGCAGTGCTAGTCGGGGGGGTGAAGCTTTCTTT.